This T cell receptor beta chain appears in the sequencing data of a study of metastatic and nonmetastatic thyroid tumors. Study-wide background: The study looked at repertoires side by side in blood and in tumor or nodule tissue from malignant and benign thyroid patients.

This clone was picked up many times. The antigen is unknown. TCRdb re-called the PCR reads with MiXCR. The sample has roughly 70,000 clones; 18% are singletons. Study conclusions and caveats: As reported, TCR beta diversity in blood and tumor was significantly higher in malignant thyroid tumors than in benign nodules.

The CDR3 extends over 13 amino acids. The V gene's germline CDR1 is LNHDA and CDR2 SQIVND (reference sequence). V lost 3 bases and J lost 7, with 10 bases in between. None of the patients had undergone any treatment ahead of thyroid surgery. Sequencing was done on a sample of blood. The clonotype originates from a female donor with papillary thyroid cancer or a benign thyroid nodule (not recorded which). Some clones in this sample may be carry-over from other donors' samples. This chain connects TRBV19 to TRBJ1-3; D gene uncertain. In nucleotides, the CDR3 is TGTGCCAGTAGTATGGACCTGGGGAACACCATATATTTT. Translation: CASSMDLGNTIYF. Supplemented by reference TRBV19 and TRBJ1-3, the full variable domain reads DGGITQSPKYLFRKEGQNVTLSCEQNLNHDAMYWYRQDPGQGLRLIYYSQIVNDFQKGDIAEGYSVSREKKESFPLTVTSAQKNPTAFYLCASSMDLGNTIYFGEGSWLTVV.